This TCR beta chain comes out of a study of blood T cell repertoires in COVID-19. Study summary: Sites across the United States, Italy and Spain contributed samples from acute and convalescent COVID-19.

Repertoires were generated with immunoSEQ multiplex PCR, while TCRdb's copy carries only in-frame clones and drops some. Of roughly 63,000 clones listed, 80% to 90% are singletons. The CDR3 is made up of 14 amino acids. Per the germline V gene, CDR1 is ENHRY and CDR2 is SYGVKD. Trimming removed 2 bases from V and 0 bases from J, with 7 bases in between. Material for sequencing was peripheral blood. The TCR was taken from a man aged 50-59 years with acute or convalescent COVID-19. V is TRBV10-3 and J is TRBJ2-5, with a possible D match to TRBD2 (6 bases). CDR3 protein: CAISEGGNQETQYF. CDR3 DNA: TGTGCCATCAGTGAGGGGGGGAACCAAGAGACCCAGTACTTC.